This T cell receptor beta chain was identified in a study of cytomegalovirus exposure and HLA in healthy donors. About the research overall: About 85 million unique TCRs from HLA-typed donors were held in an early release of data. General observations from the study: Previous analysis showed most TCR beta V segments were productive about 87% or about 30% of the time. Sequencing depth roughly uniform across donors was assumed in presence/absence analyses.

This CDR3 is built from 16 residues. V was pared by 6 bases and J by 4 bases, with 10 bases of the junction left unmatched. Germline CDR1 MDHEN, CDR2 SYDVKM. In the PCR, 60 Vbeta and 13 Jbeta primers were used. Clones were sequenced by immunoSEQ multiplex PCR, and TCRdb holds only the in-frame ones, with some missing. This table holds tens of thousands of clones, about three quarters found once. A remark on this clone: As yet, its antigen is unknown.

The TCR comes from a male donor in good health and CMV-seropositive. This rearrangement joins TRBV28 to TRBJ1-2; 11 nucleotides agree with TRBD1. Sequenced input: PBMCs. The CDR3 region is CASSLSGQGAIYGYTF. DNA of the CDR3: TGTGCCAGCAGCCTCTCAGGACAGGGGGCAATCTATGGCTACACCTTC.